The clone carrying this T cell receptor beta chain was counted at least ten times. The data were obtained in a study of molecular identifiers for immune sequencing clone quantification. Germline lookup yields CDR1 MNHEY and CDR2 SVGAGI. Trimming left V 6 bases short and J 4 bases short, with 16 bases between. This CDR3 is built from 15 residues. It was with previously described methods and listed TCR primers that bulk TCR libraries were made. TCRdb used MiXCR to reprocess the PCR reads, holding one entry per CDR3 protein. Here the sample spans approximately 93,000 distinct CDR3 sequences, roughly 23% being singletons.

The genes are TRBV6-5 and TRBJ1-5, with D unresolved. The sequenced material came from naive CD8+ T cells from blood, with Jurkat cell RNA spiked in. Subset denoted: FACS-sorted CD8+CD4-CCR7+CD45RA+ naive T cells. This TCR was sampled from a human donor in good health. Some libraries in this study had Jurkat cell RNA spiked in. CDR3 bases: TGTGCCAGCAGATCCGACCTAGCCCCAAATCAGCCCCAGCATTTT. It encodes CASRSDLAPNQPQHF.